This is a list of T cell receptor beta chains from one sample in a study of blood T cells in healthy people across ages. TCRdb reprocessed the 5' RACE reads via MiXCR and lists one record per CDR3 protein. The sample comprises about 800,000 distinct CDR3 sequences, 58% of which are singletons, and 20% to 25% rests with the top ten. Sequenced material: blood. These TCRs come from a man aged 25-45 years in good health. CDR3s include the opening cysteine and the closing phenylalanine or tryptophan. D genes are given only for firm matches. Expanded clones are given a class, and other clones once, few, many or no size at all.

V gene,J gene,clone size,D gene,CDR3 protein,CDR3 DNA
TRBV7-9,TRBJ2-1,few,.,CASSSTDPLYNEQFF,TGTGCCAGCAGCTCGACCGATCCTCTCTACAATGAGCAGTTCTTC
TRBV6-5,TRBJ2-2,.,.,CASSWGGELFF,TGTGCCAGCAGTTGGGGCGGGGAGCTGTTTTTT
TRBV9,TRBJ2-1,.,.,CASSVALGSGGNEQFF,TGTGCCAGCAGCGTAGCTTTGGGTAGCGGTGGTAATGAGCAGTTCTTC
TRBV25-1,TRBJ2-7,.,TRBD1,CASSGRVQGFEQYF,TGTGCCAGCAGTGGGCGGGTACAGGGGTTCGAGCAGTACTTC
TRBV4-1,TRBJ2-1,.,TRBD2,CASSQNEVGRGVYNEQFF,TGCGCCAGCAGCCAGAATGAGGTCGGGCGGGGGGTTTACAATGAGCAGTTCTTC
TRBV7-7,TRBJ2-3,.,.,CASSRAYSTDTQYF,TGTGCCAGCAGCCGGGCCTACAGCACAGATACGCAGTATTTT
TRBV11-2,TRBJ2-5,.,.,CASSLLRTAQETQYF,TGTGCCAGCAGCTTACTGCGGACCGCTCAAGAGACCCAGTACTTC
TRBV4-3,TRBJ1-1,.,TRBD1,CASSLRTGGLNTEAFF,TGCGCCAGCAGCTTACGGACAGGCGGTCTGAACACTGAAGCTTTCTTT
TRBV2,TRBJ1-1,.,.,CASGYQGEAFF,TGTGCCAGCGGATACCAAGGTGAAGCTTTCTTT
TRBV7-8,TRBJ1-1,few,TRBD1,CASSPRQGPNTEAFF,TGTGCCAGCAGCCCGCGACAGGGGCCGAACACTGAAGCTTTCTTT
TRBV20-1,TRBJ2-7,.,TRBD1,CSARAGTGEAYEQYF,TGCAGTGCTAGAGCCGGGACAGGGGAGGCCTACGAGCAGTACTTC
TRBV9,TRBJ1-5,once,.,CASSVDSTNQPQHF,TGTGCCAGCAGCGTGGACAGCACTAATCAGCCCCAGCATTTT
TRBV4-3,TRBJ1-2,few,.,CASSQDRVDLLALNTYGYTF,TGCGCCAGCAGCCAAGATCGAGTCGACTTACTAGCCCTGAATACCTATGGCTACACCTTC
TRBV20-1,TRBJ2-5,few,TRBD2,CSASLAGGSQETQYF,TGCAGTGCTAGTTTGGCGGGGGGCAGCCAAGAGACCCAGTACTTC
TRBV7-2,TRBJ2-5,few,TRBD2,CASSRKHGTSGNIRETQYF,TGTGCCAGCAGCCGAAAGCACGGGACTAGCGGGAATATAAGAGAGACCCAGTACTTC
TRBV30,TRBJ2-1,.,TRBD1,CAWDRGNEQFF,TGTGCCTGGGACAGGGGGAATGAGCAGTTCTTC
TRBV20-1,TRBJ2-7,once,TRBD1,CSVPRGLDNEQYF,TGCAGTGTCCCCAGGGGGCTCGACAATGAGCAGTACTTC
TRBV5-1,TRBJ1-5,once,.,CASSFDPNQPQHF,TGCGCCAGCAGTTTTGACCCAAATCAGCCCCAGCATTTT
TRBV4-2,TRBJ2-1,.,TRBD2,CASTPGLTNEQFF,TGTGCCAGCACCCCGGGACTAACTAATGAGCAGTTCTTC
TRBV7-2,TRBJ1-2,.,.,CASSGRTSYGYTF,TGTGCCAGCAGCGGGCGGACATCCTATGGCTACACCTTC
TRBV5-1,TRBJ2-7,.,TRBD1,CASSYDTYRDSYSYEQYF,TGCGCCAGCAGTTATGACACCTACCGGGACAGCTACTCCTACGAGCAGTACTTC
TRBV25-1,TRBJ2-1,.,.,CASTAVPGAGYNEQFF,TGTGCCAGCACCGCCGTCCCAGGAGCCGGCTACAATGAGCAGTTCTTC
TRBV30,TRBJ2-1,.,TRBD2,CAWRTSGGREQFF,TGTGCCTGGAGGACTAGCGGGGGGAGAGAGCAGTTCTTC
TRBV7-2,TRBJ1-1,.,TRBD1,CASSRRQGQNTEAFF,TGTGCCAGCAGCAGAAGACAGGGGCAGAACACTGAAGCTTTCTTT
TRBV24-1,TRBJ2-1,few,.,CATSGWFSGEQFF,TGTGCCACCAGTGGGTGGTTTAGTGGTGAGCAGTTCTTC
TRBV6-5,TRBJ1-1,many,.,CASSYSIKWGQNTEAFF,TGTGCCAGCAGTTACTCGATCAAGTGGGGGCAGAACACTGAAGCTTTCTTT
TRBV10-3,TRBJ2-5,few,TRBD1,CAISQGDQETQYF,TGTGCCATCAGTCAGGGGGACCAAGAGACCCAGTACTTC
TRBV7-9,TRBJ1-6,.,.,CASRRWTGTGNSPLHF,TGTGCCAGCAGGCGGTGGACCGGGACCGGGAATTCACCCCTCCACTTT
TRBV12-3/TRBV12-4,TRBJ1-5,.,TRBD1,CASSSRDRINQPQHF,TGTGCCAGCAGCTCCCGGGACAGAATCAATCAGCCCCAGCATTTT
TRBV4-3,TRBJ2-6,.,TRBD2,CASSQFASSGRFGANVLTF,TGCGCCAGCAGCCAATTCGCATCGAGCGGGAGGTTTGGGGCCAACGTCCTGACTTTC
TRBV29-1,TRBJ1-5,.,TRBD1,CSVRTGTENQPQHF,TGCAGCGTTCGGACCGGGACAGAGAATCAGCCCCAGCATTTT
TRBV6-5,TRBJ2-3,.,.,CASRAGRDTPTDTQYF,TGTGCCAGCAGGGCAGGACGGGACACCCCCACAGATACGCAGTATTTT
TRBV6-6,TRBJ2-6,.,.,CASSSSSGANVLTF,TGTGCCAGCAGTTCCAGCTCTGGGGCCAACGTCCTGACTTTC
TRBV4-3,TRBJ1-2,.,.,CASSQGDNYGYTF,TGCGCCAGCAGCCAAGGCGATAACTATGGCTACACCTTC
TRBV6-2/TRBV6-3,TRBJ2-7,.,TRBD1,CASSSRFPRGLEQYF,TGTGCCAGCAGTTCCCGGTTCCCAAGGGGGCTCGAGCAGTACTTC
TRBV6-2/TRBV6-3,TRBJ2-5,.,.,CASSLGRGVSFQETQYF,TGTGCCAGCAGTTTGGGAAGGGGCGTTAGTTTTCAAGAGACCCAGTACTTC
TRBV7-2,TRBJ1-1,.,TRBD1,CASSPFRQGANTEAFF,TGTGCCAGCAGCCCCTTCCGACAGGGGGCCAACACTGAAGCTTTCTTT
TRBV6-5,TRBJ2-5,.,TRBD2,CASSYEASGGLQETQYF,TGTGCCAGCAGTTACGAGGCTAGCGGGGGCCTCCAAGAGACCCAGTACTTC
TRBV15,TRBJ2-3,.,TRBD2,CATSRVKALTSALSQYF,TGTGCCACCAGCAGAGTGAAAGCCCTGACTAGCGCTCTCTCGCAGTATTTT
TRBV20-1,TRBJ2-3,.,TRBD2,CSARESGTSVIDTQYF,TGCAGTGCTAGAGAATCAGGGACTAGCGTAATAGATACGCAGTATTTT
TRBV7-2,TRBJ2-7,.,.,CASSLALWSDYEQYF,TGTGCCAGCAGCTTAGCGCTCTGGTCTGACTACGAGCAGTACTTC
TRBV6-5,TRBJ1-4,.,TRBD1,CASSLTLDRAAEKLFF,TGTGCCAGCAGTCTTACCCTCGACAGGGCCGCTGAAAAACTGTTTTTT
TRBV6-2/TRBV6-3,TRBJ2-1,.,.,CASTRGRTYNEQFF,TGTGCCAGCACCCGAGGGCGGACCTACAATGAGCAGTTCTTC
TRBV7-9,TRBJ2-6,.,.,CASSPPRPSGANVLTF,TGTGCCAGCAGCCCCCCCCGGCCCTCTGGGGCCAACGTCCTGACTTTC
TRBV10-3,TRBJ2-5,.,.,CASPWGQETQYF,TGTGCCAGCCCATGGGGGCAAGAGACCCAGTACTTC
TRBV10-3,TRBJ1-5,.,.,CAISEPGGQPQHF,TGTGCCATCAGTGAGCCGGGGGGTCAGCCCCAGCATTTT